This TCR beta chain stems from a study of T-cell memory formation after mild COVID-19. TCRdb independently ran MiXCR on the 5' RACE reads; one entry per CDR3 protein. In the table there are 450,000 or so distinct CDR3 sequences, roughly 25% of which are singletons. This clonotype has a handful of counts. V lost 5 bases and J 12 bases, leaving 21 bases between the germline ends. The CDR3 runs 14 residues. Per germline, CDR1 SGHRS and CDR2 YFSETQ. This sequence originates from an adult woman who had mild COVID-19 (a few samples of this study predate the infection). Cell type and time point are not known. Sequenced sample: PBMCs or a T cell subset sorted from them (not recorded which). The V and J genes are TRBV5-1 and TRBJ1-5, with a possible D match to TRBD1 (5 bases). The CDR3 region is CASSYGRTGDVQHF. As DNA, the CDR3 is TGCGCCAGCAGTTATGGACGGACGGGGGATGTCCAGCATTTT.